This T cell receptor (beta chain) was documented in a study of control samples from healthy donors and cancer patients. The CDR3 is 12 residues long. Between the trimmed V and J ends, which lost 5 bases and 0 bases, there was a span of 4 bases. Sequenced by immunoSEQ multiplex PCR; TCRdb stores in-frame clones only, minus some. This table holds 80,000 to 100,000 clones, more than 90% found once. The chain is built from TRBV12-3 or TRBV12-4 and TRBJ1-1; D not certain. The source material was blood. The receptor's source is a human donor in good health. The donor label of this sample is uncertain. The CDR3 nucleotides are TGTGCCAGCAGTCAGGTGAACACTGAAGCTTTCTTT. It encodes CASSQVNTEAFF.